Shown below are 29 T cell receptor beta chains from a single sample sequenced in a study of cytomegalovirus exposure and HLA in healthy donors. 13 Jbeta primers and 60 Vbeta primers were used for the PCR. Libraries were prepared by immunoSEQ multiplex PCR; TCRdb keeps only in-frame clonotypes and omits some of them. The sample consists of around 150,000 clones, approximately 71% of them appearing once. Sequencing was done on a sample of PBMCs. Every receptor here comes from a man between 18 and 29 years old in good health and CMV-seropositive.

This sequence joins TRBV10-3 and TRBJ2-2; weak D call: TRBD1 (6 bases). This CDR3 contains 15 residues. V lost 0 bases and J 5 bases, leaving 10 bases between the germline ends. Germline V CDR1 and CDR2: ENHRY, SYGVKD. The CDR3 is CAISESRTVTGELFF. CDR3 nucleotides: TGTGCCATCAGTGAGTCGAGGACAGTTACCGGGGAGCTGTTTTTT.

This chain connects TRBV11-2 to TRBJ2-1; no clear D. The V end lost 1 base, the J end lost 12 bases, and 22 bases lay between the germline ends. The CDR3 runs 16 residues. The V gene's germline CDR1 is SGHAT and CDR2 FQNNGV. The CDR3 bases are TGTGCCAGCAGCTTAGCCCTCCAGACATACTCGGAAGGGCAGTTCTTC. Protein sequence: CASSLALQTYSEGQFF.

The chain recombines TRBV4-1 with TRBJ2-5; weak D call: TRBD1 (5 bases). The J call could be wrong; TRBJ2-7 is a better fit for the DNA end. Germline V gives CDR1 MGHRA, CDR2 YSYEKL. This CDR3 has 15 residues. The chain's CDR3 is CASSQHDQDSFEQYF. CDR3 DNA: TGCGCCAGCAGCCAACACGACCAAGACAGTTTCGAGCAGTACTTC.

The chain uses TRBV6-4 and TRBJ2-1; no reliable D call. The germline V gene encodes CDR1 MRHNA and CDR2 SNTAGT. The CDR3 consists of 13 residues. V lost 4 bases, J lost 4 bases, and 8 bases lay in between. The CDR3 DNA reads TGTGCCAGCAGTGTAAGCCGTTACAATGAGCAGTTCTTC. Its protein is CASSVSRYNEQFF.

The chain couples TRBV5-6 to TRBJ2-1; TRBD2 might be the D (6 bases). Per the germline V gene, CDR1 is SGHDT and CDR2 is YYEEEE. This CDR3 spans 16 amino acids. V was pared by 3 bases and J by 10 bases, with 23 bases between. The CDR3 region has the DNA TGTGCCAGCAGCTCCCACAGGTTATCGGGAGCTTTAGAGCAGTTCTTC. Its translation: CASSSHRLSGALEQFF.

This clone has just one count. A junction boundary mismatches the germline segment, possibly from a read error. The chain employs TRBV7-9 and TRBJ2-7; D not certain. Germline loops: CDR1 SEHNR, CDR2 FQNEAQ (reference sequence). The CDR3 runs 12 residues. The chain's CDR3 is CSSSTNNDEQYF. In DNA form, the CDR3 reads TGTTCCAGCAGCACCAACAATGACGAGCAGTACTTC.

The chain employs TRBV14 and TRBJ2-7; D is perhaps TRBD2 (5 bases). Trimming cost V 3 bases and J 13 bases, with 16 bases left between them. CDR1 is SGHDN and CDR2 is FVKESK in the germline V gene. The CDR3 spans 12 residues. The CDR3 nucleotides read TGTGCCAGCAGCCAGATCCCGGGAATAGTTTACTTC. Its translation: CASSQIPGIVYF. Full variable domain (missing parts from reference TRBV14 and TRBJ2-7): EAGVTQFPSHSVIEKGQTVTLRCDPISGHDNLYWYRRVMGKEIKFLLHFVKESKQDESGMPNNRFLAERTGGTYSTLKVQPAELEDSGVYFCASSQIPGIVYFGPGTRLTVT.

This clone was observed a few times. The V call is TRBV18, the J call TRBJ2-7; D gene unclear. Trimming shortened V by 0 bases and J by 6 bases, and 12 bases separated the two germline ends. Germline V gene data show CDR1 as KGHSH and CDR2 as LQKENI. This CDR3 region has 14 residues. CDR3 in amino acids: CASSPPTANGEQYF. CDR3 coding DNA: TGTGCCAGCTCACCACCAACCGCTAATGGCGAGCAGTACTTC.

Turning to this clone: A junction end diverges from the germline sequence, so it may reflect a read error. CDR3 sequence: CSSSEPGLGSFEQFF. The CDR3 DNA reads as TGTTCCAGCAGCGAACCGGGACTAGGATCGTTTGAGCAGTTCTTC. The rearrangement joins TRBV7-9 to TRBJ2-1, with 8 bases aligning to TRBD2. Germline V lookup: CDR1 SEHNR, CDR2 FQNEAQ (reference sequence). There are 15 residues in the CDR3.

The rearrangement joins TRBV7-2 to TRBJ2-2; D remains unclear. V dropped 5 bases and J dropped 7 bases, with 8 bases sitting between them. Germline V gives CDR1 SGHTA, CDR2 FQGNSA. The CDR3 covers 12 residues. CDR3 nucleotide sequence: TGTGCCAGCAGCCCGAGAAGCGGGGAGCTGTTTTTT. Its protein product is CASSPRSGELFF. Full variable domain (rest looked up from reference TRBV7-2 and TRBJ2-2): GAGVSQSPSNKVTEKGKDVELRCDPISGHTALYWYRQSLGQGLEFLIYFQGNSAPDKSGLPSDRFSAERTGGSVSTLTIQRTQQEDSAVYLCASSPRSGELFFGEGSRLTVL.

Concerning this clone: One end of the junction fails to match germline, which may point to a read error. Within the sample, other DNA sequences also encode this same CDR3. The chain employs TRBV30 and TRBJ1-2; D gene ambiguous. The CDR3 is 14 residues long. CDR1 is GTSNPN, CDR2 SVGIG, per germline (reference sequence). In DNA, the CDR3 is TGCGCCCTGAATTTCGAGTTGAATTCCGTCGGCTACACCTTC. It is translated as CALNFELNSVGYTF.

This chain connects TRBV11-2 to TRBJ2-3; D is ambiguous. CDR1 is SGHAT and CDR2 is FQNNGV in the germline V gene. Between the trimmed V and J ends, which lost 1 base and 2 bases, there was a span of 13 bases. The CDR3 extends over 16 amino acids. The CDR3 nucleotides read TGTGCCAGCAGCTTAGGGGCAGGTACCACCACAGATACGCAGTATTTT. Translated, it gives CASSLGAGTTTDTQYF.

The chain carries TRBV2 and TRBJ2-7, with 7 bases aligning to TRBD2. Germline lookup yields CDR1 SNHLY and CDR2 FYNNEI. This CDR3 is 15 amino acids long. With V trimmed by 4 bases and J by 1 base, 7 bases remained unmatched. CDR3 nucleotide sequence: TGTGCCAGCAGTGTTTCTAGCGGAGCTTCCTACGAGCAGTACTTC. This encodes CASSVSSGASYEQYF.

The CDR3 loop reads CSVGGQAYNEQFF. In nucleotides, the CDR3 is TGCAGCGTTGGGGGCCAGGCCTACAATGAGCAGTTCTTC. This rearrangement joins TRBV29-1 to TRBJ2-1, with D possibly matching TRBD1 (5 bases). The CDR3 runs 13 residues. Germline lookup yields CDR1 SQVTM and CDR2 ANQGSEA. Trimming removed 4 bases at V and 2 bases at J, with 9 bases between.

J is TRBJ2-2 and V is TRBV6-5, with a weak D call TRBD1 (6 bases). The germline CDR1 and CDR2 sequences are MNHEY and SVGAGI. V lost 6 bases and J 7 bases, leaving 12 bases between the germline ends. This CDR3 is built from 13 residues. CDR3 nucleotides: TGTGCCAGCAGCCGACAGGAGAGCGGGGAGCTGTTTTTT. Translated, it gives CASSRQESGELFF.

The rearrangement uses TRBV11-2 and TRBJ1-1, with D hard to call. CDR1 and CDR2 (germline): SGHAT, FQNNGV. V shed 4 bases and J shed 7 bases, with 13 bases lying between them. There are 13 residues in the CDR3. The CDR3 is CASSWSREGEAFF. The DNA of the CDR3 is TGTGCCAGCAGCTGGAGCCGGGAAGGTGAAGCTTTCTTT.

This clone was counted a single time. The rearrangement links TRBV7-6 to TRBJ2-1; TRBD2 matches at 10 bases. This CDR3 has 17 amino acids. Germline CDR1 SGHVS, CDR2 FNYEAQ. J gave up 4 bases and V 1 base, and 7 bases lay outside the gene matches. DNA of the CDR3: TGTGCCAGCAGCTTAGACCCTAGCGGGAGTAGGTACAATGAGCAGTTCTTC. Translation: CASSLDPSGSRYNEQFF.

Concerning this clone: At one of its ends the junction is not consistent with the germline gene, which may arise from a read error. The chain couples TRBV7-9 to TRBJ2-5; D unclear. Germline V CDR1 and CDR2: SEHNR, FQNEAQ (reference sequence). The CDR3 has 14 residues. The CDR3 bases are TGTTCCAGCAGCCTTCGGTCAAATCAAGAGACCCAGTACTTC. The encoded protein is CSSSLRSNQETQYF.

The V and J genes are TRBV2 and TRBJ2-1, with 13 nucleotides matching TRBD2. This CDR3 spans 16 amino acids. Germline V lookup: CDR1 SNHLY, CDR2 FYNNEI. The trim removed 10 bases at V and 8 bases at J, leaving 14 bases unmatched. The CDR3 loop reads CATPEARTSGRDEQFF. CDR3 DNA sequence: TGTGCCACCCCAGAGGCCAGGACTAGCGGGAGAGATGAGCAGTTCTTC. Full variable domain (missing parts from reference TRBV2 and TRBJ2-1): EPEVTQTPSHQVTQMGQEVILRCVPISNHLYFYWYRQILGQKVEFLVSFYNNEISEKSEIFDDQFSVERPDGSNFTLKIRSTKLEDSAMYFCATPEARTSGRDEQFFGPGTRLTVL.

This clone was seen only a few times. The rearrangement joins TRBV7-9 to TRBJ2-7; the D gene is possibly TRBD2 (8 bases). Germline CDR1 is SEHNR and CDR2 is FQNEAQ (reference sequence). The CDR3 runs 15 residues. Deletions cut 5 bases from V and 4 bases from J, with 18 bases between. CDR3 in amino acids: CASSRGGQSTYEQYF. DNA for the CDR3: TGTGCCAGCAGCCGGGGGGGACAGTCGACATACGAGCAGTACTTC. Filled out from reference TRBV7-9 and TRBJ2-7, the complete variable domain reads DTGVSQNPRHKITKRGQNVTFRCDPISEHNRLYWYRQTLGQGPEFLTYFQNEAQLEKSRLLSDRFSAERPKGSFSTLEIQRTEQGDSAMYLCASSRGGQSTYEQYFGPGTRLTVT.

The chain recombines TRBV7-3 with TRBJ2-7, with 7 bases fitting TRBD2. The CDR3 is 16 amino acids. Trimming removed 3 bases from V and 1 base from J; junction bases left unmatched: 9. Germline CDR1 is SGHTA and CDR2 is FQGTGA. The CDR3 spells CASSFLRTSWSYEQYF. The CDR3 coding sequence is TGTGCCAGCAGCTTTCTCCGGACTAGTTGGTCCTACGAGCAGTACTTC.

The chain joins TRBV28 to TRBJ1-3; D uncertain. The CDR3 has 15 amino acids. Trimming removed 1 base from V and 5 bases from J, with 12 bases in between. In germline, CDR1 is MDHEN, CDR2 SYDVKM. CDR3 sequence: CASSLFVGGRNTIYF. Written as DNA, the CDR3 is TGTGCCAGCAGTTTATTCGTGGGAGGAAGAAACACCATATATTTT. The full variable domain, with the rest looked up from reference TRBV28 and TRBJ1-3, is DVKVTQSSRYLVKRTGEKVFLECVQDMDHENMFWYRQDPGLGLRLIYFSYDVKMKEKGDIPEGYSVSREKKERFSLILESASTNQTSMYLCASSLFVGGRNTIYFGEGSWLTVV.

The chain recombines TRBV14 with TRBJ2-1; possibly TRBD2 for D (5 bases). This CDR3 has 14 amino acids. CDR1 and CDR2 (germline): SGHDN, FVKESK. V was clipped by 6 bases and J by 5 bases, with 14 bases between them. The chain's CDR3 is CASSRGLLHNEQFF. The CDR3 region has the DNA TGTGCCAGCAGTCGTGGACTCCTACACAATGAGCAGTTCTTC.

The rearrangement uses TRBV4-1 and TRBJ2-2; a weak D match, TRBD2 (6 bases). The CDR3 has 16 residues. V was clipped by 4 bases and J by 6 bases, with 18 bases between them. Germline-derived CDR1 and CDR2 are MGHRA and YSYEKL. Here the CDR3 reads CASSPAGGMSSGELFF. CDR3 bases: TGCGCCAGCAGCCCCGCCGGCGGGATGAGTTCCGGGGAGCTGTTTTTT.

The V and J genes are TRBV30 and TRBJ2-7; 7 bases map to TRBD1. The V segment lost 3 bases and the J segment 3 bases; nucleotides outside the gene matches: 8. Germline V gene sequence: CDR1 GTSNPN, CDR2 SVGIG (reference sequence). The CDR3 is 14 residues long. CDR3 sequence (DNA): TGTGCCTGGAGAGGAGCTGACAGGGACTACGAGCAGTACTTC. Its protein is CAWRGADRDYEQYF.

J is TRBJ1-4 and V is TRBV2; D unresolved. This CDR3 has 14 amino acids. Germline V gives CDR1 SNHLY, CDR2 FYNNEI. Trimming took off 6 bases at V and 7 bases at J, with 15 bases between the two ends. The CDR3 region is CASSRVGRGEKLFF. The CDR3 region has the DNA TGTGCCAGCAGCCGGGTAGGTCGTGGTGAAAAACTGTTTTTT. The full variable domain, its missing parts supplied by reference TRBV2 and TRBJ1-4, is EPEVTQTPSHQVTQMGQEVILRCVPISNHLYFYWYRQILGQKVEFLVSFYNNEISEKSEIFDDQFSVERPDGSNFTLKIRSTKLEDSAMYFCASSRVGRGEKLFFGSGTQLSVL.

The chain combines TRBV5-1 with TRBJ2-1; a possible D gene is TRBD2 (5 bases). Germline V gives CDR1 SGHRS, CDR2 YFSETQ. V lost 0 bases and J lost 8, with 12 bases in between. CDR3 length: 14 residues. The CDR3 region has the DNA TGCGCCAGCAGCTTGGGAGGGCCGCCGGATGAGCAGTTCTTC. It yields the protein CASSLGGPPDEQFF.

The chain has TRBV7-8 and TRBJ1-5; D is possibly TRBD1 (6 bases). Per the germline V gene, CDR1 is SGHVS and CDR2 is FQNEAQ. This CDR3 region has 15 residues. The ends were cut back, 7 bases at V and 4 bases at J, with 17 bases in the middle. CDR3 region: CASNPQGSSNQPQHF. CDR3 in DNA: TGTGCCAGCAACCCACAGGGCTCGTCGAATCAGCCCCAGCATTTT.

The chain recombines TRBV29-1 with TRBJ2-3; D is ambiguous. Germline V gene lookup returns CDR1 SQVTM and CDR2 ANQGSEA. The CDR3 spans 14 residues. Trimming shortened V by 3 bases and J by 2 bases, and 12 bases separated the two germline ends. As DNA, the CDR3 is TGCAGCGTTGATCTAGGCGGAAACACAGATACGCAGTATTTT. Its protein is CSVDLGGNTDTQYF.